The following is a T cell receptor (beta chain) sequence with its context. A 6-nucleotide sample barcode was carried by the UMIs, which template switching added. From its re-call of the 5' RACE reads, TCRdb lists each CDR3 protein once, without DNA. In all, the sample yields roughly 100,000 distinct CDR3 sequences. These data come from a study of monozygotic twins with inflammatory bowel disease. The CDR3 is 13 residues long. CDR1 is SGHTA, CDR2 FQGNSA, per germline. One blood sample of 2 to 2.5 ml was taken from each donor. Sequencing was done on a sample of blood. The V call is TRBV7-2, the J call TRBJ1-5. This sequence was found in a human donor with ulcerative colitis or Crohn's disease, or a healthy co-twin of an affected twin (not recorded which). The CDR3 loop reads CASSLVRDQPQHF.